Following are 21 T cell receptor beta chains from one sample sequenced in a study of beta chain features in type 1 diabetes. Expressed TCRB transcripts were sequenced because the entire RNA isolate underwent reverse transcription. Measured with immunoSEQ multiplex PCR; TCRdb has only the in-frame clones, and not every one. The repertoire holds about 210,000 clones, approximately 11% seen once, with 1% to 1.5% in the top ten. Sequencing used central memory CD4+ T cells from blood. These receptors were taken from a man younger than 35 in good health.

This chain joins TRBV5-4 and TRBJ2-1; 13 nucleotides match TRBD2. V gave up 3 bases and J gave up 6 bases; unmatched junction bases: 6. The CDR3 length is 16 residues. Germline V CDR1 and CDR2: SGHNT, YYREEE (reference sequence). CDR3 protein: CASSSGTSGNPNEQFF. The DNA of the CDR3 is TGTGCCAGCAGCTCCGGGACTAGCGGGAACCCCAATGAGCAGTTCTTC.

This chain links TRBV7-9 with TRBJ2-5; D gene unclear. V was cut by 0 bases and J by 5 bases, with 10 bases left in between. Germline CDR1 reads SEHNR; CDR2 reads FQNEAQ (reference sequence). The CDR3 sequence is 14 residues long. In nucleotides, the CDR3 is TGTGCCAGCAGCTTAGCACATAACGTGGAGACCCAGTACTTC. Translated: CASSLAHNVETQYF.

This clone was observed a handful of times. Different DNA sequences within this sample yield the same CDR3. The chain recombines TRBV7-2 with TRBJ2-7; D possibly uses TRBD1 or TRBD2 (5 bases each). Trimming removed 2 bases at V and 3 bases at J, with 8 bases between. In germline, CDR1 is SGHTA, CDR2 FQGNSA. The CDR3 spans 13 residues. The CDR3 protein is CASSLQRGYEQYF. The DNA for the CDR3 is TGTGCCAGCAGCTTACAGAGGGGCTACGAGCAGTACTTC.

This clone was picked up many times. This sequence joins TRBV4-1 and TRBJ2-7; maybe TRBD1 (6 bases). CDR1 is MGHRA and CDR2 is YSYEKL in the germline V gene. Trimming left V 7 bases short and J 4 bases short, with 14 bases between. The CDR3 contains 13 residues. CDR3 DNA: TGCGCCAGCAAAAGGACAGACCTGTACGAGCAGTACTTC. This sequence encodes CASKRTDLYEQYF.

The V call is TRBV29-1, the J call TRBJ2-1; the match to TRBD1 covers 9 bases. With 3 bases clipped from V and 8 bases from J, the junction kept 5 bases outside the gene matches. Germline CDR1 and CDR2: SQVTM and ANQGSEA. CDR3 length equals 13 residues. The CDR3 loop reads CSVDGTGLDEQFF. In DNA form, the CDR3 reads TGCAGCGTTGATGGGACAGGGTTGGATGAGCAGTTCTTC.

The chain carries TRBV4-3 and TRBJ2-5, with D hard to call. Germline CDR1 and CDR2: LGHNA and YSLEER. V lost 0 bases and J lost 5, with 13 bases in between. CDR3 size: 15 residues. The CDR3 sequence is CASSQEHVKAETQYF. CDR3 in DNA: TGCGCCAGCAGCCAAGAACATGTCAAAGCGGAGACCCAGTACTTC.

This clone has more than one count but fewer than ten. This chain joins TRBV30 and TRBJ1-3; D remains unclear. The CDR3 is 13 residues long. V lost 4 bases, J lost 4 bases, and 11 bases lay in between. Germline values: CDR1 GTSNPN, CDR2 SVGIG (reference sequence). The CDR3 reads CAWTQHSGNTIYF. CDR3 coding DNA: TGTGCCTGGACTCAGCATTCGGGAAACACCATATATTTT. The complete variable domain, with remaining parts taken from reference TRBV30 and TRBJ1-3, reads SQTIHQWPATLVQPVGSPLSLECTVEGTSNPNLYWYRQAAGRGLQLLFYSVGIGQISSEVPQNLSASRPQDRQFILSSKKLLLSDSGFYLCAWTQHSGNTIYFGEGSWLTVV.

This clone was counted a few times. V gene TRBV5-1 combines with J gene TRBJ2-3; TRBD1 aligns across 8 bases. The V and J ends lost 3 bases and 4 bases, in that order; junction bases with no gene match: 7. The CDR3 sequence is 15 residues long. Germline values: CDR1 SGHRS, CDR2 YFSETQ. CDR3 DNA sequence: TGCGCCAGCAGCTCCCTATCAGGGGGCCCAGATACGCAGTATTTT. This codes for CASSSLSGGPDTQYF.

This clone was counted only a few times. Sequence at one end of the junction differs from germline and may be a read error. This chain connects TRBV7-7 to TRBJ2-3; 7 positions match TRBD1. The CDR3 is made up of 14 amino acids. The V gene's germline CDR1 is SSHAT and CDR2 FNYEAQ (reference sequence). The CDR3 DNA reads as TGTGCTAGCAGCCCGGGACAGTTCACAGATACGCAGTATTTT. Protein: CASSPGQFTDTQYF.

This clone was seen at least ten times. The gene calls are TRBV10-3 and TRBJ2-1; 10 bases agree with TRBD2. The ends lost 6 bases at V and 6 bases at J; junction bases unmatched: 11. Germline V gene lookup returns CDR1 ENHRY and CDR2 SYGVKD. The CDR3 is made up of 16 amino acids. The CDR3 protein is CAIRPYETSGFNEQFF. DNA for the CDR3: TGTGCCATCAGACCTTACGAGACTAGCGGGTTCAATGAGCAGTTCTTC.

The V gene is TRBV29-1, the J gene TRBJ2-1; D gene ambiguous. Germline values: CDR1 SQVTM, CDR2 ANQGSEA. Trimming took 7 bases from V and 5 from J, leaving 12 bases between them. This CDR3 contains 12 residues. CDR3 protein: CSGLRRDNEQFF. The CDR3 region has the DNA TGCAGCGGGTTAAGGAGAGACAATGAGCAGTTCTTC.

V usage is TRBV10-3 and J usage is TRBJ1-2; no clear D. Germline V gives CDR1 ENHRY, CDR2 SYGVKD. The CDR3 runs to 13 residues. The ends were cut back, 4 bases at V and 5 bases at J, with 11 bases in the middle. As DNA, the CDR3 is TGTGCCATCAGTGGGGATCCTGGGTATGGCTACACCTTC. Its protein product is CAISGDPGYGYTF.

This clone has a count of ten or more. The chain carries TRBV9 and TRBJ1-1; no clear D. Germline V lookup: CDR1 SGDLS, CDR2 YYNGEE. The CDR3 runs 14 residues. Deletions cut 0 bases from V and 5 bases from J, with 11 bases between. CDR3 protein: CASSVDLGRTEAFF. Written as DNA, the CDR3 is TGTGCCAGCAGCGTAGATCTGGGAAGGACTGAAGCTTTCTTT.

This clone appeared a few times. The chain employs TRBV10-3 and TRBJ1-2; D might be TRBD1 (6 bases). The length of the CDR3 is 15 residues. CDR1 is ENHRY and CDR2 is SYGVKD in the germline V gene. The V end was cut by 2 bases, the J end by 4 bases, with 14 bases between. CDR3 DNA sequence: TGTGCCATCAGTGAGAAGGACAGCCTGCTCTATGGCTACACCTTC. Encoded protein: CAISEKDSLLYGYTF.

The J gene is TRBJ2-5, the V gene TRBV18; TRBD1 matches 7 bases. The CDR3 has 16 amino acids. Germline V CDR1 and CDR2: KGHSH, LQKENI. V trimming: 1 base; J trimming: 2 bases; junction bases outside the gene matches: 7. The CDR3 nucleotides read TGTGCCAGCTCACCACAGGGGGCGGAAAGACAAGAGACCCAGTACTTC. Its protein is CASSPQGAERQETQYF. Filled out from reference TRBV18 and TRBJ2-5, the complete variable domain reads NAGVMQNPRHLVRRRGQEARLRCSPMKGHSHVYWYRQLPEEGLKFMVYLQKENIIDESGMPKERFSAEFPKEGPSILRIQQVVRGDSAAYFCASSPQGAERQETQYFGPGTRLLVL.

This clone has only a few counts. Other DNA sequences within the sample encode an identical CDR3. The rearrangement joins TRBV18 to TRBJ2-7; 7 bases align to TRBD1. The CDR3 contains 12 residues. The junction had 0 bases not matched to a gene; V was cut back by 4 bases and J by 3 bases. Germline V CDR1 and CDR2: KGHSH, LQKENI. The CDR3 here is CASSRDSYEQYF. The CDR3 DNA follows: TGTGCCAGCTCACGGGACAGCTACGAGCAGTACTTC.

This clone was recorded a few times. The gene calls are TRBV5-4 and TRBJ2-3; D is possibly TRBD2 (6 bases). The CDR3 has 15 amino acids. V lost 4 bases to trimming and J lost 4 bases, with 16 bases between them. Germline loops: CDR1 SGHNT, CDR2 YYREEE (reference sequence). CDR3 sequence reads: CASSPPTRRADTQYF. CDR3 in DNA: TGTGCCAGCAGCCCCCCGACTCGGAGGGCAGATACGCAGTATTTT.

The V and J genes are TRBV7-7 and TRBJ2-5; 8 bases line up with TRBD1. V trimming: 5 bases; J trimming: 7 bases; junction bases outside the gene matches: 6. CDR1 is SSHAT and CDR2 is FNYEAQ in the germline V gene (reference sequence). The CDR3 runs 13 residues. The CDR3 here is CASSPDRAGTQYF. CDR3 sequence (DNA): TGTGCCAGCAGCCCGGACAGGGCGGGGACCCAGTACTTC.

A few counts support this clone. V is TRBV5-4 and J is TRBJ2-3; 9 nucleotides agree with TRBD2. V dropped 0 bases and J dropped 2; count of bases not matched to a gene: 4. The CDR3 spans 16 residues. CDR1 and CDR2 (germline): SGHNT, YYREEE (reference sequence). The DNA for the CDR3 is TGTGCCAGCAGCTTGGGGCTAGCGGGATACACAGATACGCAGTATTTT. This gives the protein CASSLGLAGYTDTQYF. The full variable domain, in which reference TRBV5-4 and TRBJ2-3 provide the parts outside the CDR3, is ETGVTQSPTHLIKTRGQQVTLRCSSQSGHNTVSWYQQALGQGPQFIFQYYREEENGRGNFPPRFSGLQFPNYSSELNVNALELDDSALYLCASSLGLAGYTDTQYFGPGTRLTVL.

This chain uses TRBV5-1 with TRBJ2-5, with D perhaps matching TRBD2 (6 bases). This CDR3 has 14 amino acids. Trimming cost V 4 bases and J 3 bases, with 13 bases left between them. Germline CDR1 reads SGHRS; CDR2 reads YFSETQ. This CDR3 reads CASSTPGREETQYF. The CDR3 region has the DNA TGCGCCAGCAGCACTCCCGGGAGAGAAGAGACCCAGTACTTC.

The sample holds a few counts of this clone. The rearrangement uses TRBV6-1 and TRBJ2-1; the D gene could be TRBD1 or TRBD2 (5 bases each). CDR1 MNHNS and CDR2 SASEGT come from the germline V gene. The CDR3 is 15 residues long. The ends were cut back, 5 bases at V and 4 bases at J, with 15 bases in the middle. CDR3 loop: CASSTGTVYYNEQFF. Here the CDR3 DNA reads TGTGCCAGCAGTACCGGGACGGTTTATTACAATGAGCAGTTCTTC.